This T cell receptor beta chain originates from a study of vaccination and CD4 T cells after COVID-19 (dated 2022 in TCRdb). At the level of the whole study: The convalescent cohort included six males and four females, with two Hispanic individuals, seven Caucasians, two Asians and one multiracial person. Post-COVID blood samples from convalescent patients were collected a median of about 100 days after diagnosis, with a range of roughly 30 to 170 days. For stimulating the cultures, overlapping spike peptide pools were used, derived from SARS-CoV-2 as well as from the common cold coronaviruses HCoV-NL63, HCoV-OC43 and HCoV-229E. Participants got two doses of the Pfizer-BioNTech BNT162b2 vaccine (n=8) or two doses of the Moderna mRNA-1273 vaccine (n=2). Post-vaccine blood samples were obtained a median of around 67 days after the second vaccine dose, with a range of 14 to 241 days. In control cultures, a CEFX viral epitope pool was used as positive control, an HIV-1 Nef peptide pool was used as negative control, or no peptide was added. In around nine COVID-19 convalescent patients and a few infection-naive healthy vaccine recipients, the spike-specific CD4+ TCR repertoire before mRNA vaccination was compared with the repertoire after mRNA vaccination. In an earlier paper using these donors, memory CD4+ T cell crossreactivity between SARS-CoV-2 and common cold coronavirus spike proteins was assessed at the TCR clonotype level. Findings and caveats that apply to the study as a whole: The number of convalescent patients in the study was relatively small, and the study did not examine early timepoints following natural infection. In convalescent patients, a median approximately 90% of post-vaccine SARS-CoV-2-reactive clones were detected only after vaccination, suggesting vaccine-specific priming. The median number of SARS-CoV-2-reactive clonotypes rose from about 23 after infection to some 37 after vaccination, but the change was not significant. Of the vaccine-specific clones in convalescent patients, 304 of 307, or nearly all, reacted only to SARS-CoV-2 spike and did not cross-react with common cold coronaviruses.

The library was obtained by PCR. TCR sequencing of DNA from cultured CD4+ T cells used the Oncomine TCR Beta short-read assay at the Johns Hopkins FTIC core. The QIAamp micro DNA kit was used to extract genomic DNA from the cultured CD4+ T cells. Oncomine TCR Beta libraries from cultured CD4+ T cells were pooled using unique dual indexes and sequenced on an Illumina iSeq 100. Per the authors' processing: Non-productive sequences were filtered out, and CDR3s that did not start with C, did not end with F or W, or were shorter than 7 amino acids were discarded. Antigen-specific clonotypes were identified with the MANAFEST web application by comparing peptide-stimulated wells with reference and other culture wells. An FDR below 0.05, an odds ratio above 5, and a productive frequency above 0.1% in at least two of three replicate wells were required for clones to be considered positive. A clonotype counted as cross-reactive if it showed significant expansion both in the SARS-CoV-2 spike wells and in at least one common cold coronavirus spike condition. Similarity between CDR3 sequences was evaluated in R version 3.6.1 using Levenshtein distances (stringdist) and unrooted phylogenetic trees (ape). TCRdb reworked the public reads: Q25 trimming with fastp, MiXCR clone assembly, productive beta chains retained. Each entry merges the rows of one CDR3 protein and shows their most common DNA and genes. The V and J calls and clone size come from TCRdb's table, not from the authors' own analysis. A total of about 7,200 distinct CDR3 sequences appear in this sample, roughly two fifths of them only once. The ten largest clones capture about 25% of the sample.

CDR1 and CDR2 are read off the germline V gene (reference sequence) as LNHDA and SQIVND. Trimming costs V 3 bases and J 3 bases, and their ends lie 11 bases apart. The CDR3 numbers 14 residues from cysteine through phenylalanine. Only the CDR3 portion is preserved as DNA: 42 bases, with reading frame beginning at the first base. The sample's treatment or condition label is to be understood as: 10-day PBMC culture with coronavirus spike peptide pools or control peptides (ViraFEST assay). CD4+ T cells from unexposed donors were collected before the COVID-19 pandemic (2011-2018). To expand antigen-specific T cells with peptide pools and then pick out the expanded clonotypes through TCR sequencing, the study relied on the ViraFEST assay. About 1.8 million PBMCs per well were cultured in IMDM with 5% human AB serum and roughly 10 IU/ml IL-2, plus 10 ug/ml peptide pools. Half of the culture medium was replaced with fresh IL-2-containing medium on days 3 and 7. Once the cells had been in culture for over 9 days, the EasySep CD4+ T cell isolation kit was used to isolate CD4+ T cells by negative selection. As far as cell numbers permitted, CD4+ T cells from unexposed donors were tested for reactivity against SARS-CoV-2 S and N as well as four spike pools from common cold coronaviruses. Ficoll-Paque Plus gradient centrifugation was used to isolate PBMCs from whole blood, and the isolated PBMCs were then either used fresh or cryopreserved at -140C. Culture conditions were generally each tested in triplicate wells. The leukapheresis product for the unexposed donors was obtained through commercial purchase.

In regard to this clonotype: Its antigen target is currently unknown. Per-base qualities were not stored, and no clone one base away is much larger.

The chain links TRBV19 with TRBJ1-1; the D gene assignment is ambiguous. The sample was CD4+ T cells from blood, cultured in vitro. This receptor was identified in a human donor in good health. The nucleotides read TGTGCCAGTAGTATCGGAGGGTACGACACTGAAGCTTTCTTT. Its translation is CASSIGGYDTEAFF.